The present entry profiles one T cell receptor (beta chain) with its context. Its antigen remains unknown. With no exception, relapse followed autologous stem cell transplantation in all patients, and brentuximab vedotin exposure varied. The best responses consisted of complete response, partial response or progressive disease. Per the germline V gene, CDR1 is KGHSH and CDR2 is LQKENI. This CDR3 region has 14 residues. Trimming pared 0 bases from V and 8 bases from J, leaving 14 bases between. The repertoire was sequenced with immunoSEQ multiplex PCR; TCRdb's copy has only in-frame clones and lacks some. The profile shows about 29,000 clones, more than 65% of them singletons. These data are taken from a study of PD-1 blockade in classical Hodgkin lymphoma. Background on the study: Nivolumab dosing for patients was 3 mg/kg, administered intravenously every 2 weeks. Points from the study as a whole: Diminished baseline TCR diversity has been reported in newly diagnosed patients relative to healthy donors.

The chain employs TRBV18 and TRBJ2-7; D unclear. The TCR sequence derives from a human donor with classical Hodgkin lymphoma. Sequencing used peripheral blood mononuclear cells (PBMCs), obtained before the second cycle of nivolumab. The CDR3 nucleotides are TGTGCCAGCTCACCACCCGGAGTTTCGGACCAGCAGTACTTC. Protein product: CASSPPGVSDQQYF.